These 15 T cell receptor beta chains were sequenced from one sample in a study of blood T cell repertoires in COVID-19. The table came from immunoSEQ multiplex PCR; TCRdb's copy has only in-frame clones and leaves some out. The top ten clones hold roughly 2.5% of a sample with 250,000 to 350,000 clones, roughly nine tenths of them seen once. The sequencing input was PBMCs or T cells enriched from blood (not recorded which). The receptors stem from a woman aged 18-29 years who had recovered from COVID-19.

This clone was observed a few times. The V call is TRBV9, the J call TRBJ1-2; D perhaps matches TRBD1 (6 bases). CDR3 length equals 15 residues. Looked up from germline, CDR1 is SGDLS and CDR2 is YYNGEE. The V end lost 6 bases, the J end lost 0 bases, and 15 bases lay between the germline ends. The CDR3 region is CASNPRGGPNYGYTF. In DNA, the CDR3 is TGTGCCAGCAACCCTAGGGGGGGACCTAACTATGGCTACACCTTC.

The chain recombines TRBV9 with TRBJ1-4, with a tentative D call TRBD1 (5 bases). V lost 0 bases to trimming and J lost 0 bases, with 21 bases between them. CDR1 and CDR2 (germline): SGDLS, YYNGEE. This CDR3 is built from 20 residues. As DNA, the CDR3 is TGTGCCAGCAGCGTAGTTCTCGGGGACTTAACACTTGCAACTAATGAAAAACTGTTTTTT. The encoded protein is CASSVVLGDLTLATNEKLFF.

The chain uses TRBV5-8 and TRBJ1-2; TRBD1 aligns across 8 bases. The CDR3 is 16 amino acids. Germline CDR1 and CDR2: SGHTS and YDEGEE. The V segment lost 3 bases and the J segment 3 bases; nucleotides outside the gene matches: 10. CDR3 coding DNA: TGTGCCAGCAGCTCGGAGGGCGCAGGGGGCGACTATGGCTACACCTTC. Its protein product is CASSSEGAGGDYGYTF.

The chain is built from TRBV11-2 and TRBJ2-1; TRBD2 matches 7 bases. The germline CDR1 and CDR2 sequences are SGHAT and FQNNGV. This CDR3 comprises 16 residues. The J segment lost 4 bases and the V segment lost 5 bases, leaving 11 bases of the junction unmatched. The CDR3 loop is CASSPPSSGLYNEQFF. CDR3 in DNA: TGTGCCAGCAGCCCGCCGTCTAGCGGCCTTTACAATGAGCAGTTCTTC.

V usage is TRBV2 and J usage is TRBJ2-3, with a weak D call TRBD1 (5 bases). The CDR3 totals 15 residues. Trimming took 7 bases from V and 4 from J, leaving 18 bases between them. CDR1 and CDR2 (germline): SNHLY, FYNNEI. Written as DNA, the CDR3 is TGTGCCAGCATCAACAGTGGGGCTATCCCAGATACGCAGTATTTT. This encodes CASINSGAIPDTQYF.

The chain employs TRBV2 and TRBJ1-1; TRBD1 aligns across 10 bases. The CDR3 loop spans 13 amino acids. Germline CDR1 reads SNHLY; CDR2 reads FYNNEI. The J segment lost 4 bases and the V segment lost 6 bases, leaving 2 bases of the junction unmatched. The CDR3 here is CASRGTGVTEAFF. In nucleotides, the CDR3 is TGTGCCAGCAGAGGGACAGGGGTCACTGAAGCTTTCTTT.

Only one count was recorded for this clone. V and J are TRBV19 and TRBJ1-5; D ambiguous. The CDR3 consists of 14 residues. Germline CDR1 is LNHDA and CDR2 is SQIVND (reference sequence). With 3 bases removed from V and 7 bases from J, the gap between germline ends came to 13 bases. The CDR3, as DNA: TGTGCCAGTAGTATGCTCACAAGAAACCAGCCCCAGCATTTT. Encoded protein: CASSMLTRNQPQHF.

The chain joins TRBV9 to TRBJ1-6; perhaps TRBD1 as D (5 bases). The ends were cut back, 5 bases at V and 7 bases at J, with 10 bases in the middle. Germline assignment: CDR1 SGDLS and CDR2 YYNGEE. This CDR3 comprises 13 residues. The CDR3 protein is CASSGTRNSPLHF. The CDR3 DNA follows: TGTGCCAGCAGTGGGACTCGGAATTCACCCCTCCACTTT.

This clone was detected once. In DNA form, the CDR3 reads TGTGCCAGCAGTGAAGCCACAAGGAGCTCCTATAATTCACCCCTCCACTTT. Amino acid sequence: CASSEATRSSYNSPLHF. V is TRBV2 and J is TRBJ1-6; D is uncertain. The V end lost 0 bases, the J end lost 0 bases, and 9 bases lay between the germline ends. The CDR3 totals 17 residues. Germline CDR1 is SNHLY and CDR2 is FYNNEI.

The rearrangement uses TRBV4-1 and TRBJ2-5; 7 bases are a match to TRBD1. The CDR3 contains 17 residues. J was trimmed by 3 bases and V by 4 bases; bases with no gene match: 14. The V gene's germline CDR1 is MGHRA and CDR2 YSYEKL. The CDR3 reads CASSRKVRTGHEETQYF. As DNA, the CDR3 is TGCGCCAGCAGCCGAAAAGTCCGGACAGGCCATGAAGAGACCCAGTACTTC.

V gene TRBV14 combines with J gene TRBJ1-2, with 11 bases lining up with TRBD1. The CDR3 covers 15 residues. CDR1 and CDR2 from the germline V gene are SGHDN and FVKESK. V trimming: 2 bases; J trimming: 7 bases; junction bases outside the gene matches: 6. The CDR3 DNA follows: TGTGCCAGCAGCCAACTCGGACAGGGGGCTAGTGGCTACACCTTC. Translated, it gives CASSQLGQGASGYTF.

V gene TRBV15 combines with J gene TRBJ1-1; D ambiguous. The V gene's germline CDR1 is LNHNV and CDR2 YYDKDF (reference sequence). V lost 0 bases and J lost 0, with 8 bases in between. This CDR3 has 15 residues. CDR3 sequence reads: CATSRDGGMNTEAFF. The CDR3 region has the DNA TGTGCCACCAGCAGAGATGGAGGGATGAACACTGAAGCTTTCTTT.

J is TRBJ1-5 and V is TRBV6-1, with D unclear. The CDR3 spans 13 residues. The V gene lost 1 base and the J gene lost 9 bases, with 10 bases spanning the gap. Germline CDR1 MNHNS, CDR2 SASEGT. The CDR3 protein is CASSEGERMPQHF. CDR3 sequence (DNA): TGTGCCAGCAGTGAAGGGGAGCGGATGCCCCAGCATTTT.

The rearrangement uses TRBV28 and TRBJ1-2; no reliable D call. This CDR3 is built from 12 residues. The germline gives CDR1 MDHEN, CDR2 SYDVKM. Trimming cost V 3 bases and J 8 bases, with 10 bases left between them. The CDR3 coding sequence is TGTGCCAGCAGTTTCCGAGGGCACGGCTACACCTTC. Translation gives CASSFRGHGYTF.

The chain is built from TRBV10-3 and TRBJ2-6; D is possibly TRBD2 (6 bases). The CDR3 extends over 18 amino acids. Germline V gene data show CDR1 as ENHRY and CDR2 as SYGVKD. The V gene lost 0 bases and the J gene lost 0 bases, with 12 bases spanning the gap. The CDR3 sequence is CAISESGRGSSGANVLTF. The CDR3 DNA reads TGTGCCATCAGTGAGTCGGGACGGGGGAGCTCTGGGGCCAACGTCCTGACTTTC.